This passage covers 12 T cell receptor beta chains from one sample sequenced in a study of low-dose radiotherapy and immunotherapy resistance in tumors. Priming of first-strand cDNA relied on TRAV- and TRBV-specific primers (covering alpha and beta chains). A constant-region primer paired with the V-primer adapter amplified TCRs over about 19 PCR cycles. TCRdb redid the calling of the reads with MiXCR, one entry per CDR3 protein. Among about 7,900 distinct CDR3 sequences listed, around 60% were seen once. The source is a human donor with advanced metastatic prostate, ovarian, gallbladder or colorectal cancer (not recorded which). This table probably holds off-target reads from a library built for another chain.

J is TRBJ2-3 and V is TRBV28; TRBD2 might be the D (6 bases). V dropped 2 bases and J dropped 0 bases, with 15 bases sitting between them. The CDR3 is 17 amino acids. Per the germline V gene, CDR1 is MDHEN and CDR2 is SYDVKM. Here the CDR3 DNA reads TGTGCCAGCAGTTTAAGTTCTTGGGGGACTAGCACAGATACGCAGTATTTT. Translation: CASSLSSWGTSTDTQYF.

The V gene is TRBV5-1, the J gene TRBJ2-7, with D tentatively TRBD1 (5 bases). The V end lost 1 base, the J end lost 6 bases, and 8 bases lay between the germline ends. Germline CDR1 SGHRS, CDR2 YFSETQ. The CDR3 is made up of 12 amino acids. The CDR3 DNA sequence: TGCGCCAGCAGCTTGACAGGTGGCGAGCAGTACTTC. Translating gives CASSLTGGEQYF.

The V gene is TRBV6-7, the J gene TRBJ2-1; D not resolved. TRBV6-7 is given ORF status, its function remaining uncertain. Trimming pared 5 bases from V and 3 bases from J, leaving 14 bases between. The CDR3 runs to 15 residues. The CDR3 DNA sequence: TGTGCCAGCAGTACCCATGAAGGATACTACAATGAGCAGTTCTTC. It translates to CASSTHEGYYNEQFF.

CDR3 protein: CASSPSQSYEQYF. The CDR3 DNA sequence: TGTGCCAGCTCACCATCTCAGTCCTACGAGCAGTACTTC. V usage is TRBV18 and J usage is TRBJ2-7; D gene ambiguous. Trimming took off 2 bases at V and 1 base at J, with 6 bases between the two ends. The germline CDR1 and CDR2 sequences are KGHSH and LQKENI. The CDR3 extends over 13 amino acids.

This clonotype was seen a few times. The gene calls are TRBV12-3 or TRBV12-4 and TRBJ2-1, with TRBD2 as a possible D gene (5 bases). Trimming removed 5 bases at V and 5 bases at J, with 13 bases between. The CDR3 has 14 residues. For the CDR3, the DNA is TGTGCCAGCAGTCGTCGCGGGTACCACAATGAGCAGTTCTTC. The encoded protein is CASSRRGYHNEQFF.

The rearrangement uses TRBV10-3 and TRBJ2-1; tentative D call: TRBD1 (7 bases). Germline loops: CDR1 ENHRY, CDR2 SYGVKD. The CDR3 contains 15 residues. Trimming cost V 3 bases and J 7 bases, with 16 bases left between them. The CDR3 here is CAISERVQGGNEQFF. As DNA, the CDR3 is TGTGCCATCAGTGAAAGGGTTCAGGGGGGTAATGAGCAGTTCTTC.

The V gene is TRBV7-9, the J gene TRBJ1-2; D is perhaps TRBD1 (5 bases). Germline lookup yields CDR1 SEHNR and CDR2 FQNEAQ (reference sequence). The CDR3 consists of 17 residues. The germline V and J ends were trimmed by 1 base and 1 base, with 16 bases remaining between them. The chain's CDR3 is CASSLGSGTDFNYGYTF. CDR3 nucleotides: TGTGCCAGCAGCTTAGGGTCCGGGACCGACTTTAACTATGGCTACACCTTC.

The chain couples TRBV20-1 to TRBJ2-5, with a tentative D call TRBD2 (6 bases). This CDR3 contains 13 residues. V gave up 5 bases and J gave up 4 bases, with 14 bases separating them. The germline gives CDR1 DFQATT, CDR2 SNEGSKA (reference sequence). CDR3 loop: CSAAAGTAETQYF. The CDR3, as DNA: TGCAGTGCTGCCGCCGGGACTGCAGAGACCCAGTACTTC.

This clonotype appeared a few times. The chain carries TRBV29-1 and TRBJ2-3, with D unresolved. Trimming left V 1 base short and J 4 bases short, with 12 bases between. CDR1 SQVTM and CDR2 ANQGSEA come from the germline V gene. The CDR3 loop spans 14 amino acids. CDR3 residues: CSVEAQSLSDTQYF. The CDR3 DNA is TGCAGCGTTGAAGCGCAGTCCTTGTCAGATACGCAGTATTTT.

The chain combines TRBV14 with TRBJ1-2; TRBD1 agrees at 8 bases. The CDR3 extends over 14 amino acids. The V gene end was trimmed by 3 bases and the J gene end by 3 bases; junction bases not matched to a gene: 3. Germline CDR1 reads SGHDN; CDR2 reads FVKESK. The CDR3 loop is CASSHTGGDYGYTF. CDR3 DNA sequence: TGTGCCAGCAGCCACACAGGGGGAGACTATGGCTACACCTTC. Looking up the rest from reference TRBV14 and TRBJ1-2 gives the full variable domain: EAGVTQFPSHSVIEKGQTVTLRCDPISGHDNLYWYRRVMGKEIKFLLHFVKESKQDESGMPNNRFLAERTGGTYSTLKVQPAELEDSGVYFCASSHTGGDYGYTFGSGTRLTVV.

Concerning this clonotype itself: An end of the junction does not agree with germline; a read error may underlie this. This sequence joins TRBV4-2 and TRBJ2-7, with 11 bases that match TRBD2. The CDR3 covers 16 residues. Germline V CDR1 and CDR2: LGHNA, YNFKEQ. The CDR3: CASSHSYGTSGYELYF. In DNA form, the CDR3 reads TGTGCCAGCAGCCATTCATACGGGACTAGCGGCTACGAGCTGTACTTC.

Only a few counts were recorded for this clonotype. In DNA, the CDR3 is TGTGCCAGCAGCCCTACCGGGACTTACTACGAGCAGTACTTC. This codes for CASSPTGTYYEQYF. The chain joins TRBV5-5 to TRBJ2-7, with D possibly being TRBD2 (6 bases). CDR1 is SGHKS and CDR2 is YYEKEE in the germline V gene (reference sequence). V lost 4 bases to trimming and J lost 3 bases, with 14 bases between them. CDR3 size: 14 residues.